This T cell receptor (beta chain) appears in the sequencing data of a study of IL-17A CD8 T cells in psoriatic arthritis synovium. Background on the whole study: The study aimed to define the phenotype, molecular profile and function of synovial IL-17A+CD8+ T cells in psoriatic arthritis pathogenesis.

General conclusions and limits of the study: In two patients, many Tc17 clones were found to be shared with the synovial Tc1 population, resulting in Morisita overlap indices above 0.8. Cells came from synovial fluid rather than synovial tissue, since no psoriatic arthritis synovial tissue samples were available. TCR sequencing covered only three patients, which the authors acknowledged as a limited sample size. Although over 4.5% of the repertoire was occupied by some individual clones, most synovial CD8+ subsets remained polyclonal.

The CDR3 contains 14 residues, cysteine and phenylalanine counted. The only DNA kept is the CDR3, 42 bases in frame from the first base. V loses 4 bases of germline sequence and J loses 4 bases, and the interval between the two ends is 10 bases. The germline V gene specifies MRHNA as CDR1 and SNTAGT as CDR2. This clone is considered large (0.1 to 1%). There is no known antigen for this receptor. Per-nucleotide qualities are absent, and no much larger clonotype sits a single base away. DNA was extracted (Qiagen), and TCRbeta V-D-J rearrangements were subjected to bias-controlled amplification followed by high-throughput sequencing (immunoSEQ; Adaptive Biotech). The original pipeline was this. The immunoSEQ Analyzer platform was used to analyze productive sequences at the sequence level. Clonality was calculated as 1 minus Pielou's evenness, so values run from 0 (highly polyclonal) up to 1 (monoclonal). The Morisita index, ranging from 0 (no similarity) to 1 (complete similarity), was used to quantify repertoire overlap between subsets. TCRdb stores this immuneACCESS table with in-frame sequences only. Part of the clones is absent; in the studies checked, under half of the shortfall reflects unresolved V genes, and no reason is known for the rest. That table furnishes V, J and clone size, whereas the DNA furnished D and trimming. The sample contains about 2,200 clones, 72% of them found a single time. The ten most abundant clones make up roughly a tenth of the sample.

CD3+ T cells isolated by magnetic separation were stimulated with PMA and ionomycin for 1.5 hours and then labeled using IL-17A and IFNgamma cytokine secretion assays. Synovial fluid effusions were drawn from actively inflamed joints of patients with psoriatic arthritis. Memory CD8+ T cells in synovial fluid were sorted patient by patient into Tc17 (IL-17A+) cells, bulk memory cells and Tc1 (IL-17A-IFNgamma+) cells in order to compare their TCR repertoires. The psoriatic arthritis patients fulfilled the Classification of Psoriatic Arthritis Study Group (CASPAR) criteria. After counterstaining with viability dye plus anti-CD3, CD8, CD14 and CD4 antibodies, the cytokine-secreting cells were sorted on a BD FACSAria. A few patients with psoriatic arthritis provided sorted synovial fluid CD8+ T cell subsets that underwent TCRbeta sequencing. Before use, synovial fluid mononuclear cells were separated with Lymphoprep and cryopreserved in liquid nitrogen. The medium used for cryopreservation had roughly 51% fetal calf serum and roughly 9.4% dimethyl sulfoxide.

The source material was IFN-gamma+ CD8+ T cells from synovial fluid. Taken with the paper, the label for cell subset or site translates to: IL-17A-IFNgamma+ memory CD8+ (Tc1) cells. The chain was built from TRBV6-4 and TRBJ2-2, with no confident D gene call. This sequence was found in a human donor with psoriatic arthritis. The sequenced DNA is TGTGCCAGCAGTGTTGGCGAGGCCACCGGGGAGCTGTTTTTT. Its product reads: CASSVGEATGELFF.